This TCR beta chain derives from a study of T-cell reconstitution after alpha-beta-depleted transplantation in children. Study-level findings and limits: Several patients had high TCRbeta diversity at day 60; it came from surviving recipient T cells and thymic progenitors. T-cell numbers and diversity, one year after transplant, stemmed largely from T cells that were newly produced.

This CDR3 has 14 residues. Trimming stripped 3 bases from V and 1 base from J, with 9 bases between. Remarks on this clonotype: Its antigen is unidentified.

Preparation of the TCRbeta library involved a method that used unique molecular identifiers. TCRdb analysed the PCR reads with MiXCR anew, one entry per CDR3 protein. The data contain around 960,000 distinct CDR3 sequences, roughly 29% of them singletons. Sample: PBMCs, mostly from graft donor cells, taken 360 days after TCRalphabeta/CD19-depleted stem cell transplant. The receptor was isolated from a boy under three years old who had a stem cell transplant for SCID, so the T cells may come from the graft donor. The chain joins TRBV12-3 or TRBV12-4 to TRBJ2-5; no reliable D call. The CDR3 sequence: CASSFSSLQETQYF. Here the CDR3 DNA reads TGTGCCAGCAGTTTTAGCAGCCTCCAAGAGACCCAGTACTTC.